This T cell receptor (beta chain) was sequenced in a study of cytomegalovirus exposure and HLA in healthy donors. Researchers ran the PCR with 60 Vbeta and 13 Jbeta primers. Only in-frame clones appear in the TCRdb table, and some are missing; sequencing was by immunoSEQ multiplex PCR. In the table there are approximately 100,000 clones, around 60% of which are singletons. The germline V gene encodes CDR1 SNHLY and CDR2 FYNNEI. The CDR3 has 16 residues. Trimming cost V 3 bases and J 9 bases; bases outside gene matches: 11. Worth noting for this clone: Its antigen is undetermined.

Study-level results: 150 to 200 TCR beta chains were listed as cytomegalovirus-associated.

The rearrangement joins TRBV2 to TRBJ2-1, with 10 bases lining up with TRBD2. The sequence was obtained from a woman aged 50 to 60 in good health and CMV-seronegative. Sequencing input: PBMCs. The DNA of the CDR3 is TGTGCCAGCAGTGACCCCCGTCTAGCGGGAGTCGGTGAGCAGTTCTTC. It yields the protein CASSDPRLAGVGEQFF.